Below, one T cell receptor (beta chain) is given with its context. The V gene's germline CDR1 is SNHLY and CDR2 FYNNEI. Trimming left V 2 bases short and J 4 bases short, with 14 bases between. There are 15 residues in the CDR3. Assay used: immunoSEQ multiplex PCR; TCRdb lists only in-frame clones, some missing. The sample shows 60,000 to 75,000 clones, 87% of them seen only once. This entry is derived from a study of blood T cell repertoires in COVID-19. Study-wide background: Samples came from the United States, Italy and Spain, spanning acute and convalescent COVID-19. The analysed material was cDNA or gDNA that came from T cells, B-cell-depleted T cells, or PBMCs.

The V gene is TRBV2, the J gene TRBJ1-1; possibly TRBD1 for D (6 bases). Sequenced input: peripheral blood. The sequence came from a man in his forties or fifties with active COVID-19. In DNA form, the CDR3 reads TGTGCCAGCAGTGAATTAGGGGGTGTTGGCACTGAAGCTTTCTTT. Translated, it gives CASSELGGVGTEAFF.